This T cell receptor (beta chain) derives from a study of blood T cell repertoires in COVID-19. The CDR3 covers 16 residues. Germline-derived CDR1 and CDR2 are DFQATT and SNEGSKA (reference sequence). V was trimmed by 3 bases and J by 5 bases, leaving 20 bases between them. Participants had their cohort set by participant-reported clinical history. Repertoires were generated with immunoSEQ multiplex PCR, while TCRdb's copy carries only in-frame clones and drops some. The sample has some 460,000 clones, around 87% seen once. Sequenced sample: PBMCs or T cells enriched from blood (not recorded which). The TCR originated in a woman under 30 who had recovered from COVID-19. The rearrangement links TRBV20-1 to TRBJ2-1, with a possible D match to TRBD1 (6 bases). The CDR3 nucleotides are TGCAGTGCTAGTCAAATTATGGGGACATACAACAATGAGCAGTTCTTC. Encoded protein: CSASQIMGTYNNEQFF.